The sequence of this T cell receptor beta chain was determined in a study of cytomegalovirus exposure and HLA in healthy donors. Study-level background: An early release of data contained around 80 million unique TCRs, which came from HLA-typed donors. General study points: The availability of immune exposure information extended only to CMV serostatus.

Regarding this clone: Its antigen is currently unknown.

The CDR3 has 14 amino acids. Germline CDR1 reads MNHEY; CDR2 reads SVGAGI. V was clipped by 4 bases and J by 3 bases; unmatched bases: 3. Both 60 Vbeta primers and 13 Jbeta primers went into the PCR. TCRdb's table, derived via immunoSEQ multiplex PCR, lists solely in-frame clones and lacks some. The sample has about 150,000 clones, about 72% seen once; the top ten hold more than 1.2%. This TCR was sampled from a male donor in good health and CMV-seronegative. Sample: PBMCs. The rearrangement uses TRBV6-5 and TRBJ2-7; 10 bases fit TRBD1. This CDR3 reads CASSFRDRGYEQYF. CDR3 nucleotide sequence: TGTGCCAGCAGTTTTCGGGACAGGGGCTACGAGCAGTACTTC.